These T cell receptor beta chains were read from a single sample in a study of cytotoxic CD8 clonotypes in ibrutinib-treated CLL. Sequenced by immunoSEQ multiplex PCR; TCRdb stores in-frame clones only, minus some. The table has a few hundred thousand clones, 70% to 80% seen once. This material consisted of PBMCs, taken before ibrutinib treatment. All receptors come from a human donor with chronic lymphocytic leukemia. Each CDR3 is given with its conserved first and last residue. Fields, in order: clone size, V gene, J gene, D gene, CDR3 DNA, CDR3 protein. D genes are given only for firm matches. Rows may omit the clone size; those that give it use once, few, many or a size class.

clone_size: -
v_call: TRBV23-1
j_call: TRBJ2-5
d_call: TRBD1
cdr3_nt: TGCGCCAGCAGGAATGACGACAGGGGGCGTAGAGAGACCCAGTACTTC
cdr3_aa: CASRNDDRGRRETQYF

clone_size: -
v_call: TRBV18
j_call: TRBJ2-7
d_call: -
cdr3_nt: TGTGCCAGCTCACGCACCAGGGGAGGAAGCTCCTACGAGCAGTACTTC
cdr3_aa: CASSRTRGGSSYEQYF

clone_size: -
v_call: TRBV30
j_call: TRBJ2-1
d_call: TRBD2
cdr3_nt: TGTGCCTGTGCTACTAGCTTCGGGGGGTCCTACAATGAGCAGTTCTTC
cdr3_aa: CACATSFGGSYNEQFF

clone_size: -
v_call: TRBV4-3
j_call: TRBJ2-3
d_call: -
cdr3_nt: TGCGCCAGCAGCCACAGAATTACTAGAGCCACAGATACGCAGTATTTT
cdr3_aa: CASSHRITRATDTQYF

clone_size: -
v_call: TRBV4-3
j_call: TRBJ1-1
d_call: TRBD1
cdr3_nt: TGCGCCAGCAGCCGACAGGGTCGGTCTGAAGCTTTCTTT
cdr3_aa: CASSRQGRSEAFF

clone_size: few
v_call: TRBV28
j_call: TRBJ1-5
d_call: -
cdr3_nt: TGTGCCAGCAGTTTAGGGTTCCAGGCGCCCCAGCATTTT
cdr3_aa: CASSLGFQAPQHF

clone_size: few
v_call: TRBV19
j_call: TRBJ2-7
d_call: -
cdr3_nt: TGTGCCAGTAGTATCTGGGGAAAATACGAGCAGTACTTC
cdr3_aa: CASSIWGKYEQYF

clone_size: -
v_call: TRBV7-2
j_call: TRBJ2-3
d_call: TRBD2
cdr3_nt: TGTGCCAGCAGCTTATTACCGGGAGGGCCGGGCTTCACAGATACGCAGTATTTT
cdr3_aa: CASSLLPGGPGFTDTQYF

clone_size: -
v_call: TRBV25-1
j_call: TRBJ2-1
d_call: -
cdr3_nt: TGTGCCAGCAGTGTTGGTGGGAGCGCTGAGCAGTTCTTC
cdr3_aa: CASSVGGSAEQFF

clone_size: -
v_call: TRBV7-2
j_call: TRBJ2-7
d_call: TRBD2
cdr3_nt: TGTGCCAGCAGCAGAGAGGCGGGAGGTGTAGGCGAGCAGTACTTC
cdr3_aa: CASSREAGGVGEQYF

clone_size: -
v_call: TRBV5-4
j_call: TRBJ2-1
d_call: TRBD2
cdr3_nt: TGTGCCAGCAGGTCCGGGACTAGCGGTTACAATGAGCAGTTCTTC
cdr3_aa: CASRSGTSGYNEQFF

clone_size: -
v_call: TRBV5-4
j_call: TRBJ2-1
d_call: -
cdr3_nt: TGTGCCAGCAGCATGTTGGTTAGGGGCTACAATGAGCAGTTCTTC
cdr3_aa: CASSMLVRGYNEQFF

clone_size: -
v_call: TRBV4-1
j_call: TRBJ1-5
d_call: -
cdr3_nt: TGCGCCAGCAGCCTAGGGGGATATAATCAGCCCCAGCATTTT
cdr3_aa: CASSLGGYNQPQHF

clone_size: -
v_call: TRBV5-1
j_call: TRBJ2-7
d_call: -
cdr3_nt: TGCGCCAGCAGCCCGGAGTTGGCGGGACGCTCCTACGAGCAGTACTTC
cdr3_aa: CASSPELAGRSYEQYF

clone_size: -
v_call: TRBV11-3
j_call: TRBJ1-5
d_call: -
cdr3_nt: TGTGCCAGGAAACCGGGACGGCGATATAGCAATCAGCCCCAGCATTTT
cdr3_aa: CARKPGRRYSNQPQHF

clone_size: -
v_call: TRBV4-1
j_call: TRBJ1-5
d_call: -
cdr3_nt: TGCGCCAGCAGCCAAGAACCGAGAGCAAATCAGCCCCAGCATTTT
cdr3_aa: CASSQEPRANQPQHF

clone_size: -
v_call: TRBV6-5
j_call: TRBJ2-3
d_call: -
cdr3_nt: TGTGCCAGCAGTTACGTGGGAACCACAGATACGCAGTATTTT
cdr3_aa: CASSYVGTTDTQYF

clone_size: -
v_call: TRBV6-4
j_call: TRBJ2-5
d_call: TRBD1
cdr3_nt: TGTGCCAGCAGTCAGGGACAGGGGGCGGAAGAGACCCAGTACTTC
cdr3_aa: CASSQGQGAEETQYF

clone_size: -
v_call: TRBV7-7
j_call: TRBJ2-7
d_call: -
cdr3_nt: TGTGCCAGCAGCTTTTCCTCCGTGAACGAGCAGTACTTC
cdr3_aa: CASSFSSVNEQYF

clone_size: -
v_call: TRBV28
j_call: TRBJ2-7
d_call: TRBD1
cdr3_nt: TGTGCCAGCAACCCGGGACAGGTGAACTACGAGCAGTACTTC
cdr3_aa: CASNPGQVNYEQYF

clone_size: -
v_call: TRBV5-4
j_call: TRBJ2-1
d_call: -
cdr3_nt: TGTGCCAGCAGCTTGGGGGGGCCTATGCGAACGCAGTTCTTC
cdr3_aa: CASSLGGPMRTQFF

clone_size: -
v_call: TRBV25-1
j_call: TRBJ2-7
d_call: -
cdr3_nt: TGTGCCAGCAGTGAATTCGGGAGTTCCTACGAGCAGTACTTC
cdr3_aa: CASSEFGSSYEQYF

clone_size: -
v_call: TRBV4-3
j_call: TRBJ2-2
d_call: -
cdr3_nt: TGCGCCAGCAGCCAAGATTTCGGGGAGCTGTTTTTT
cdr3_aa: CASSQDFGELFF

clone_size: -
v_call: TRBV25-1
j_call: TRBJ1-4
d_call: -
cdr3_nt: TGTGCCAGCAGTGACACCGGCGGACCAACTAATGAAAAACTGTTTTTT
cdr3_aa: CASSDTGGPTNEKLFF

clone_size: -
v_call: TRBV11-1
j_call: TRBJ1-4
d_call: -
cdr3_nt: TGTGCCAGCAGCCCGCACGAGGTTGGTGAAAAACTGTTTTTT
cdr3_aa: CASSPHEVGEKLFF